The entry below describes one TCR beta chain. This receptor's antigen is unknown. No base-level quality is on record; no much larger clone is a single base apart. Donors were enrolled in RACIN, a single-arm phase I dose-escalation trial in which nivolumab, ipilimumab, aspirin, low-dose cyclophosphamide and low-dose radiotherapy were combined. Patients were eligible if they had advanced solid tumors that were TIL-negative. The data are from a study of low-dose radiotherapy and immunotherapy resistance in tumors (dated by TCRdb to the early 2020s). Regarding the research as a whole: In Cohort 1, 0.5 Gy per fraction was delivered every 2 weeks, and a total PTV dose of 6.5 Gy was prescribed. Patients in Cohort 2 were given 1 Gy per fraction every two weeks, for a total of 13 Gy across 26 weeks. Nivolumab was administered intravenously as a 240 mg flat dose every two weeks, and ipilimumab was administered intravenously at 1 mg/kg every six weeks. Cyclophosphamide 200 mg/m2 was administered intravenously every two weeks, one day before each radiation and immunotherapy administration. Starting on cycle 1 day 1, patients took 300 mg of aspirin by mouth once a day for four cycles. Trial participants were not randomized into treatment groups. Eight patients were included in the translational analysis: three from the first dose cohort and the first five from the second dose cohort.

CDR3 length: 15 amino acids, cysteine to phenylalanine. Only CDR3 DNA is held: 45 bases, read in frame from base 1. The CDR1 and CDR2 encoded by the germline V gene are SGHVS and FNYEAQ. V loses 3 bases of germline sequence and J loses 2 bases, and the interval between the two ends is 10 bases. First-strand cDNA was synthesized using Superscript III and a set of TRAV- and TRBV-specific primers, so that both TCRalpha and TCRbeta chains were covered. TCRs were amplified for 20 PCR cycles with Phusion, using a constant-region primer paired with the adapter attached to the V primers. The isolated mRNA was amplified using the MessageAmp II aRNA Amplification Kit, with in vitro transcription performed for around 16 hours at 37 degrees C. mRNA for TCR sequencing was isolated with the Dynabeads mRNA DIRECT Purification Kit. A second approximately 23-cycle Phusion PCR added indexed Illumina adapters, and products were purified with AMPure XP beads. Regarding the original processing steps: Custom Perl scripts were used to pool TCR sequences that encoded the same protein, to remove out-of-frame sequences, and to calculate the abundance of each clonotype. TCR sequences supported by only a single read were excluded from analysis. Repertoire metrics included Shannon entropy, Gini index, clonality, richness, and frequency of TCRs shared between repertoires. TCRdb cleaned the public reads at Q25 with fastp, built clones with MiXCR and kept in-frame beta chains. Merged by CDR3 protein, the rows form single entries marked with the most common genes and DNA. TCRdb, not the authors, supplied the V and J calls. The sample includes roughly 16,000 distinct CDR3 sequences, with around 70% observed a single time. Approximately 6% of the sample is held by the ten biggest clonotypes.

The clonotype comes from a human donor with advanced metastatic prostate, ovarian, gallbladder or colorectal cancer (not recorded which). This table probably holds off-target reads from a library built for another chain. The sequence links TRBV7-6 to TRBJ2-2; a tentative D call is TRBD1 (5 bases match). The CDR3: CASSFATENTGELFF. Here is the DNA: TGTGCCAGCAGCTTTGCGACAGAAAACACCGGGGAGCTGTTTTTT.